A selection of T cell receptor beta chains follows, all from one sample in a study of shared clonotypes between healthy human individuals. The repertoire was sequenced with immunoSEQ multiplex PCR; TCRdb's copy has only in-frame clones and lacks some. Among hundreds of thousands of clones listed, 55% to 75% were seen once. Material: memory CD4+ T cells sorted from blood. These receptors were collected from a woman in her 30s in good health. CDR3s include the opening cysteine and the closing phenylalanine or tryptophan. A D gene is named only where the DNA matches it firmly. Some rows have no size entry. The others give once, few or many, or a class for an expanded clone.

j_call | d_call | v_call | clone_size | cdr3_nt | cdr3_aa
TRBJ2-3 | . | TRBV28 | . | TGTGCCAGCAGTTCTCTCGGGACCCCACCGACAGATACGCAGTATTTT | CASSSLGTPPTDTQYF
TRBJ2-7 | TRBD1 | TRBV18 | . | TGTGCCAGCTCACTCGGAAAGGCCGGGACAGGGGCCTACGAGCAGTACTTC | CASSLGKAGTGAYEQYF
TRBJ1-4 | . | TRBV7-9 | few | TGTGCCAGCAGCTGGGGGCAGGGTAATGAAAAACTGTTTTTT | CASSWGQGNEKLFF
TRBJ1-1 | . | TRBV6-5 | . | TGTGCCAGCAGTAAGACAGGTGGCCACACTGAAGCTTTCTTT | CASSKTGGHTEAFF
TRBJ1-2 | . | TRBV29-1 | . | TGCAGCATTGGTGGGGTCAGGGCGGCTGGCTACACCTTC | CSIGGVRAAGYTF
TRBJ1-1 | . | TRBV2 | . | TGTGCCAGCAGTGGGAGGGGACGGGACACTGAAGCTTTCTTT | CASSGRGRDTEAFF
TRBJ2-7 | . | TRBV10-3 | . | TGTGCCATCAGCAATACCTCTCCGGGACCTCGGTACTTC | CAISNTSPGPRYF
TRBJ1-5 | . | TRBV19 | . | TGTGCCAGTAGTATGCTTTCCGGCCCCAATCAGCCCCAGCATTTT | CASSMLSGPNQPQHF
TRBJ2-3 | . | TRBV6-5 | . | TGTGCCAGCAGGAGACCTACGGGCCAAGATACGCAGTATTTT | CASRRPTGQDTQYF
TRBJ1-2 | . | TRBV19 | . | TGTGCCGGCCAAATAAATGACGATAACTATGGCTACACCTTC | CAGQINDDNYGYTF
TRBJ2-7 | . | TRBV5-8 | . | TGTGCCAGCAGCTTTGAGGTATCCTACGAGCAGTACTTC | CASSFEVSYEQYF
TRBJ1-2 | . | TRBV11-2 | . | TGTGCCAGCAGCAAGATAGGGACCACTAACTATGGCTACACCTTC | CASSKIGTTNYGYTF
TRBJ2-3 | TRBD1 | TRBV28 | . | TGTGCCAGCAGTTTGAGGTTGGGCAGGGGGAACACAGATACGCAGTATTTT | CASSLRLGRGNTDTQYF
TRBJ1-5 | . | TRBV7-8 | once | TGTGCCAGCAGCCTTAATTTGGGGCGGGGGCACCATCAGCCCCAGCATTTT | CASSLNLGRGHHQPQHF
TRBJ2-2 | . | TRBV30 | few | TGTGCCTGGAGTACGAACAGGGACACCGGGGAGCTGTTTTTT | CAWSTNRDTGELFF
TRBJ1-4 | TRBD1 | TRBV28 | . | TGTGCCAGCACCGGGACAGGGGTGGTTGAAAAACTGTTTTTT | CASTGTGVVEKLFF
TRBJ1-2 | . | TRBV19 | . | TGTGCCAGTAGTGTCTCTCAGGCCCGCTATGGCTACACCTTC | CASSVSQARYGYTF
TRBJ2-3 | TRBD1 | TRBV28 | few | TGTGCCAGCAGTCATACCAGGGGGCGCAGCACAGATACGCAGTATTTT | CASSHTRGRSTDTQYF
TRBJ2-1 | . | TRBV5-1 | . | TGCGCCAGCGCTCCGGATAAGACCGTAAACGTGGGGCAGTTCTTC | CASAPDKTVNVGQFF
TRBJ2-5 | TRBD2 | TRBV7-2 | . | TGTGCCAGCGGCCTTGAGCTAGCGGGAATGGGGACCCAGTACTTC | CASGLELAGMGTQYF
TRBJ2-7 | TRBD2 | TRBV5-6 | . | TGTGCCAGCAGCTGGGGGACTAGTTTCTACGAGCAGTACTTC | CASSWGTSFYEQYF
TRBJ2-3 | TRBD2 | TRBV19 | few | TGTGCCAGTACGATTGGAAGCGGGAGATCAGATACGCAGTATTTT | CASTIGSGRSDTQYF
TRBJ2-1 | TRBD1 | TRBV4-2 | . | TGTGCCAGCAGCCAAAGGGACAGAGAGAACAATGAGCAGTTCTTC | CASSQRDRENNEQFF
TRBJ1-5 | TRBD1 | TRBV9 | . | TGTGCCAGCAGCCTGGGTGGGGGACAGGGGGCCGAGCCCCAGCATTTT | CASSLGGGQGAEPQHF
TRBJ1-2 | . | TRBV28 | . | TGTGCCAGCACGGTTAACAGGAACCTCTATGGCTACACCTTC | CASTVNRNLYGYTF
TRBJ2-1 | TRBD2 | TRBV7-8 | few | TGTGCCAGCAGCTGGGGTGGTGCGGGAGAGAATGAGCAGTTCTTC | CASSWGGAGENEQFF
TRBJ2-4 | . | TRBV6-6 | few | TGTGCCAGCAGTTCGGGCGGGACGGCCAAAAACATTCAGTACTTC | CASSSGGTAKNIQYF
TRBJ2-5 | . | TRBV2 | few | TGTGCCAGCAGTGATGGTTGGAGAGCGGTGGAGACCCAGTACTTC | CASSDGWRAVETQYF
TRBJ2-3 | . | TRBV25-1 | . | TGTGCCAGCAGCTCCGGGACACTTAGCACAGATACGCAGTATTTT | CASSSGTLSTDTQYF
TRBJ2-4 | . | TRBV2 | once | TGTGCCAGCAGTGAGATGGGAGGCGAAAACATTCAGTACTTC | CASSEMGGENIQYF
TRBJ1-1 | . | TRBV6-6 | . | TGTGCCAGCTGGCTGAACACTGAAGCTTTCTTT | CASWLNTEAFF
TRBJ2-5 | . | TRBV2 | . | TGTGCCAGCAATTATGTGGAGACCCAGTACTTC | CASNYVETQYF
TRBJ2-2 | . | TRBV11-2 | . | TGTGCCATCCAGGGATGGCCTACCGGGGAGCTGTTTTTT | CAIQGWPTGELFF
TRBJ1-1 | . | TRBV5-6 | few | TGTGCCAGCAGCTTGCAACAGGTTGGGGCTTTCTTT | CASSLQQVGAFF
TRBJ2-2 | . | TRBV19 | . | TGTGCCAGTAGTATCGGGGGTCGAGCCGGGGAGCTGTTTTTT | CASSIGGRAGELFF